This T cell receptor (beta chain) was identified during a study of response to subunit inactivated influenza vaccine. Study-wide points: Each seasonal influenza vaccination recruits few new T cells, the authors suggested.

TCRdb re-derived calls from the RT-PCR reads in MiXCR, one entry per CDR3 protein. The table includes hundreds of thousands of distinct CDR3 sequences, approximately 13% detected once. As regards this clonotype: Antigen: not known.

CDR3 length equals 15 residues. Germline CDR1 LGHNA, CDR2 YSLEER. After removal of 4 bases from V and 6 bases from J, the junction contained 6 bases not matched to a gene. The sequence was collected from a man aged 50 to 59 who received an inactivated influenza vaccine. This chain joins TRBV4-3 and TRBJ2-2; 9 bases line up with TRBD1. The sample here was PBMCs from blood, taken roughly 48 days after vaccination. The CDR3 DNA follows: TGCGCCAGCAGCCCAAGAGACAGGGGGGCCGGGGAGCTGTTTTTT. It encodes CASSPRDRGAGELFF.